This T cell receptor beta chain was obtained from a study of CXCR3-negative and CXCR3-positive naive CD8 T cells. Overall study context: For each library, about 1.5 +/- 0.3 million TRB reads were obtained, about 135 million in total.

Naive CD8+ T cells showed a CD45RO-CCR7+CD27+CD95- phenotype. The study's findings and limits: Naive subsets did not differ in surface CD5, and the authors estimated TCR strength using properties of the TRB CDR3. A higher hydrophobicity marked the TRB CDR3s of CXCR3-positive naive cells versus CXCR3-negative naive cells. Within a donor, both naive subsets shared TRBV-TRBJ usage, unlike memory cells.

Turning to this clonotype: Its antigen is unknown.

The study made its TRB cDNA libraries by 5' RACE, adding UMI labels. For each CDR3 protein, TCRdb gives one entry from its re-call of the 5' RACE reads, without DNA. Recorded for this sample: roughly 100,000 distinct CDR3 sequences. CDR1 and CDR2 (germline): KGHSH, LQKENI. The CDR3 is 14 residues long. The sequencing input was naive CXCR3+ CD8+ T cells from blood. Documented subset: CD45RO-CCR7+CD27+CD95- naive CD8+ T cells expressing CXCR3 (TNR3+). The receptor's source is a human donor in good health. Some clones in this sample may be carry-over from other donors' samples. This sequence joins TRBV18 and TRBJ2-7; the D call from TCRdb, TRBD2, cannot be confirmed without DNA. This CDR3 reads CASSKGDSFYEQYF.